The clone carrying this T cell receptor beta chain was seen a few times. The data were obtained in a study of blood T cell repertoires in COVID-19. On the study more broadly: Some COVID-19 samples were acute and others convalescent; all came from the United States, Italy and Spain. Sources were T cells, B-cell-depleted T cells, or PBMCs; the material itself was cDNA or gDNA.

Original data processing: The authors estimated nucleated cell counts from reference gene primer amplification. Repertoires were generated with immunoSEQ multiplex PCR, while TCRdb's copy carries only in-frame clones and drops some. V, J and clone size reflect that table, while D and trimming were determined from the DNA. The sample holds about 83,000 clones, about 88% seen once. The CDR3 loop spans 15 amino acids. Germline CDR1 SGHNT, CDR2 YYREEE (reference sequence). V was clipped by 4 bases and J by 8 bases; unmatched bases: 10. The sequencing input was peripheral blood. This chain uses TRBV5-4 with TRBJ1-2; the match to TRBD1 covers 11 bases. This TCR derives from a woman of 80 years or more with active or convalescent COVID-19. The CDR3 here is CASSRPGTGGAGYTF. The CDR3 DNA is TGTGCCAGCAGCCGTCCCGGGACAGGGGGGGCGGGCTACACCTTC.